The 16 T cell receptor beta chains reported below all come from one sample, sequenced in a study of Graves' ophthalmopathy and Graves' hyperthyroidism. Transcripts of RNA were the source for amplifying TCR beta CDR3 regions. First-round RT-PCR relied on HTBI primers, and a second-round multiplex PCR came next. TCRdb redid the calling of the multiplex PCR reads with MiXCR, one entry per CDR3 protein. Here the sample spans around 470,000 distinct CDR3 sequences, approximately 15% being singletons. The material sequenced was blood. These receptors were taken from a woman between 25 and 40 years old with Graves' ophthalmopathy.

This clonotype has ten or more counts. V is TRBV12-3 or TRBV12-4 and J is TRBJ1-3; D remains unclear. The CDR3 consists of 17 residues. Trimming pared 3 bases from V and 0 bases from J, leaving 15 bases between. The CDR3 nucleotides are TGTGCCAGCAGTTTTCTCCCCGGGAAACCCTCTGGAAACACCATATATTTT. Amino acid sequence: CASSFLPGKPSGNTIYF.

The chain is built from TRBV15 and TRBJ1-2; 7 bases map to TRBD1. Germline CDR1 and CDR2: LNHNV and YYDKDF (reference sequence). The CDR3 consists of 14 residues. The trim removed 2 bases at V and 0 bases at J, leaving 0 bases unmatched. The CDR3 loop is CATSRTGANYGYTF. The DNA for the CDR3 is TGTGCCACCAGCAGAACAGGGGCTAACTATGGCTACACCTTC.

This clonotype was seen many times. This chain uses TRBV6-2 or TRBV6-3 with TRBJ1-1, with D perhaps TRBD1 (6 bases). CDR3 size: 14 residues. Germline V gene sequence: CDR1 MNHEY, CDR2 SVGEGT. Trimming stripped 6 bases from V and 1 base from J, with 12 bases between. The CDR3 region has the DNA TGTGCCAGCAGGGAAGGGGGTTCGAACACTGAAGCTTTCTTT. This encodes CASREGGSNTEAFF.

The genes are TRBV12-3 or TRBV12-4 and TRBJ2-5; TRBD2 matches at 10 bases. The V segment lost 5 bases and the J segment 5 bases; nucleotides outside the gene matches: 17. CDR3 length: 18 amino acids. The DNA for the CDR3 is TGTGCCAGCAGTAAAAGCGCTAGCGGGGGTTCGAGTAAGGAGACCCAGTACTTC. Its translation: CASSKSASGGSSKETQYF.

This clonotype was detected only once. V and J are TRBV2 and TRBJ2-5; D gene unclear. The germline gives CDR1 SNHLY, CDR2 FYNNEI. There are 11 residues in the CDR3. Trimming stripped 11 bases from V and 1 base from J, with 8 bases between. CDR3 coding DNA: TGTGCCGGTCTACGCCAAGAGACCCAGTACTTC. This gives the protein CAGLRQETQYF.

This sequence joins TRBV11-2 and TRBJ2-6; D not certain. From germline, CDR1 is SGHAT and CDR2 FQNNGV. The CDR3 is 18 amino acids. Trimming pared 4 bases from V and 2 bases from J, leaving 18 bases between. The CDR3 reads CASSSEAQGWAGANVLTF. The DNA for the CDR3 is TGTGCCAGCAGCTCCGAAGCTCAAGGCTGGGCTGGGGCCAACGTCCTGACTTTC. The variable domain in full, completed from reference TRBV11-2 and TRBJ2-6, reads EAGVAQSPRYKIIEKRQSVAFWCNPISGHATLYWYQQILGQGPKLLIQFQNNGVVDDSQLPKDRFSAERLKGVDSTLKIQPAKLEDSAVYLCASSSEAQGWAGANVLTFGAGSRLTVL.

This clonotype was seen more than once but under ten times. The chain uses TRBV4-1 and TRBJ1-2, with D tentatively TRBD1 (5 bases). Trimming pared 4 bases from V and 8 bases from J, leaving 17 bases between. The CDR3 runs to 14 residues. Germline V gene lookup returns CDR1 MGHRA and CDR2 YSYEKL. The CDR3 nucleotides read TGCGCCAGCAGCCTCGTCGGCCCGGGGGACGGCTACACCTTC. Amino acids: CASSLVGPGDGYTF.

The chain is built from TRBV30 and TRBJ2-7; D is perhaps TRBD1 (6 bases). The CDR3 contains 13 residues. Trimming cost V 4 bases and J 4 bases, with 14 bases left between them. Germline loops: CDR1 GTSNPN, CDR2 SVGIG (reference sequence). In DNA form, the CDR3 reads TGTGCCTGGACTCCTAGGGGGAATTACGAGCAGTACTTC. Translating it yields CAWTPRGNYEQYF.

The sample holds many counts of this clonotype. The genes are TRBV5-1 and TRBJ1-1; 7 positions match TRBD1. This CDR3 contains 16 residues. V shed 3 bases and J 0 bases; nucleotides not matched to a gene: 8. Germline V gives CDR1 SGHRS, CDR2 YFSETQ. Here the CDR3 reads CASSSAGGPMNTEAFF. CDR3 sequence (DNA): TGCGCCAGCAGCTCCGCAGGGGGGCCAATGAACACTGAAGCTTTCTTT. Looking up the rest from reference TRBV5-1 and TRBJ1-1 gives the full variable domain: KAGVTQTPRYLIKTRGQQVTLSCSPISGHRSVSWYQQTPGQGLQFLFEYFSETQRNKGNFPGRFSGRQFSNSRSEMNVSTLELGDSALYLCASSSAGGPMNTEAFFGQGTRLTVV.

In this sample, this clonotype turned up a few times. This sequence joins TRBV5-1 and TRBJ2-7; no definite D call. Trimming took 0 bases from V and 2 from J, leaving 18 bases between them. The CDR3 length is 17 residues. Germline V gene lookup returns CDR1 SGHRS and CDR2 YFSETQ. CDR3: CASSLEISRGPTYEQYF. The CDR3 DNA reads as TGCGCCAGCAGCTTGGAAATAAGTCGCGGACCCACCTACGAGCAGTACTTC.

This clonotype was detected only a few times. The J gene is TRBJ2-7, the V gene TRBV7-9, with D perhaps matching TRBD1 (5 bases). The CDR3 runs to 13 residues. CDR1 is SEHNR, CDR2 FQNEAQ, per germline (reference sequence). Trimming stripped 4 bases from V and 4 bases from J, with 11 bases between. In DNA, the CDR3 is TGTGCCAGCAGCTCAACCCAGGGATACGAGCAGTACTTC. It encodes CASSSTQGYEQYF.

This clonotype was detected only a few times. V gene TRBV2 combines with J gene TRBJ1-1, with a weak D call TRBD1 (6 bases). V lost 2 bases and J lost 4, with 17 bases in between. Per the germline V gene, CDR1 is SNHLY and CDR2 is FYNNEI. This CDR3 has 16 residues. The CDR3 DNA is TGTGCCAGCAGTGAATCGGGGGGGGCTTGGGGCACTGAAGCTTTCTTT. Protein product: CASSESGGAWGTEAFF.

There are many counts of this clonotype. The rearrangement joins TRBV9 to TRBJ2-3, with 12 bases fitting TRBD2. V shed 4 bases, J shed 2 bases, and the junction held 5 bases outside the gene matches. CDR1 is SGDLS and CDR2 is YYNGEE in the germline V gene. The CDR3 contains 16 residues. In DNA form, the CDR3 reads TGTGCCAGCAGCCTCGGACTAGCGGGACCCACAGATACGCAGTATTTT. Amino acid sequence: CASSLGLAGPTDTQYF. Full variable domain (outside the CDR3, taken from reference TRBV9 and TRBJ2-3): DSGVTQTPKHLITATGQRVTLRCSPRSGDLSVYWYQQSLDQGLQFLIQYYNGEERAKGNILERFSAQQFPDLHSELNLSSLELGDSALYFCASSLGLAGPTDTQYFGPGTRLTVL.

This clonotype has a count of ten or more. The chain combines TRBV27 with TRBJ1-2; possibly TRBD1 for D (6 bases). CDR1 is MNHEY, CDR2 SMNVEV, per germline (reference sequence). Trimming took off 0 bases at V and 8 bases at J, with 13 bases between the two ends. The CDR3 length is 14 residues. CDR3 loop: CASSLSRGARGYTF. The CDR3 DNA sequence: TGTGCCAGCAGTTTATCTCGGGGGGCGCGAGGCTACACCTTC.

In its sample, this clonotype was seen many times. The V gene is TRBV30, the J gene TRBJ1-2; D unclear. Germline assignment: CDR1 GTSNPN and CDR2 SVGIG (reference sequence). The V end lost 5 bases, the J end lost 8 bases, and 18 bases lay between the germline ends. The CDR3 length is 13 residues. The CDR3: CAWRRSPLEGYTF. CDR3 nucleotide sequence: TGTGCCTGGCGGCGGTCACCTTTAGAGGGCTACACCTTC.

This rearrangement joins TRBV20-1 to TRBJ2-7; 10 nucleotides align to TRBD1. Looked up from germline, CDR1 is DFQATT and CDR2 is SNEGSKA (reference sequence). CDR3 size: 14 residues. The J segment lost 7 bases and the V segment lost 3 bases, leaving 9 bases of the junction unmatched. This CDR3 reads CSARRPGTGEEQYF. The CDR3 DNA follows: TGCAGTGCTAGGCGCCCCGGGACAGGGGAAGAGCAGTACTTC.